Below, 3 T cell receptor beta chains from the same sample are listed, as sequenced in a study of blood T cell repertoires in COVID-19. Assay used: immunoSEQ multiplex PCR; TCRdb lists only in-frame clones, some missing. The table records 250,000 to 300,000 clones, 85% of them present only once. Input material: peripheral blood. These receptors all come from a man in his fifties with active or convalescent COVID-19.

In this sample, this clone turned up once. The chain uses TRBV7-2 and TRBJ2-1; the match to TRBD2 covers 9 bases. This CDR3 region has 16 residues. V shed 1 base and J 2 bases; nucleotides not matched to a gene: 3. The germline gives CDR1 SGHTA, CDR2 FQGNSA. CDR3: CASSLEGGRAYNEQFF. The CDR3 bases are TGTGCCAGCAGCTTAGAGGGCGGGAGGGCCTACAATGAGCAGTTCTTC.

The chain is built from TRBV6-1 and TRBJ2-5, with a tentative D call TRBD2 (5 bases). V dropped 3 bases and J dropped 7 bases, with 9 bases sitting between them. This CDR3 region has 12 residues. The germline CDR1 and CDR2 sequences are MNHNS and SASEGT. The CDR3 is CASSESGLTQYF. In DNA form, the CDR3 reads TGTGCCAGCAGTGAGAGCGGTTTGACCCAGTACTTC.

The gene calls are TRBV27 and TRBJ2-7; 11 bases are a match to TRBD1. This CDR3 has 16 residues. In germline, CDR1 is MNHEY, CDR2 SMNVEV (reference sequence). The V segment lost 2 bases and the J segment 0 bases; nucleotides outside the gene matches: 3. Here the CDR3 reads CASSLKGTGGSYEQYF. CDR3 nucleotide sequence: TGTGCCAGCAGTTTAAAAGGGACAGGGGGCTCCTACGAGCAGTACTTC.